These T cell receptor beta chains were read from a single sample in a study of blood T cells in healthy people across ages. One entry per CDR3 protein, called by TCRdb with MiXCR from the 5' RACE reads. The data show 630,000 or so distinct CDR3 sequences, 32% seen once. Sequenced sample: blood. These receptors all stem from a woman of 80 years or more in good health. The CDR3 runs from the conserved cysteine through the conserved F or W. A D gene is named only where the DNA matches it firmly. Rows may omit the clone size; those that give it use once, few, many or a size class.

clone size | J gene | V gene | D gene | CDR3 protein | CDR3 DNA
few | TRBJ1-2 | TRBV6-1 | . | CASRGGEGRGYTF | TGTGCCAGCAGAGGGGGAGAGGGTCGTGGCTACACCTTC
many | TRBJ2-1 | TRBV7-8 | TRBD2 | CASSLGSSGRLYNEQFF | TGTGCCAGCAGCTTAGGATCTAGCGGTAGATTATACAATGAGCAGTTCTTC
many | TRBJ1-5 | TRBV9 | . | CASSVASGGQPQHF | TGTGCCAGCAGCGTAGCTTCCGGTGGTCAGCCCCAGCATTTT
many | TRBJ2-5 | TRBV27 | . | CASIQPSTQETQYF | TGTGCCAGCATCCAGCCCAGTACCCAAGAGACCCAGTACTTC
many | TRBJ2-1 | TRBV20-1 | . | CSDPTVYNEQFF | TGCAGTGACCCGACCGTGTACAATGAGCAGTTCTTC
. | TRBJ2-3 | TRBV6-2/TRBV6-3 | . | CASQDGGTDTQYF | TGTGCCAGCCAGGATGGAGGCACAGATACGCAGTATTTT
many | TRBJ1-5 | TRBV6-1 | TRBD1 | CASSEEWGTGSAQHF | TGTGCCAGCAGTGAAGAGTGGGGGACAGGATCAGCCCAGCATTTT
. | TRBJ2-1 | TRBV6-2/TRBV6-3 | TRBD2 | CASTSTSGEGREQFF | TGTGCCAGCACCTCGACTAGCGGGGAGGGCCGCGAGCAGTTCTTC
many | TRBJ1-2 | TRBV28 | TRBD1 | CATQGDRGYTF | TGTGCCACTCAGGGGGATCGCGGCTACACCTTC
few | TRBJ1-6 | TRBV2 | . | CASSEERSSYNSPLHF | TGTGCCAGCAGTGAAGAGAGGAGCTCCTATAATTCACCCCTCCACTTT
many | TRBJ2-3 | TRBV5-1 | . | CASRGDVASTDTQYF | TGCGCCAGCAGGGGGGACGTCGCTAGCACAGATACGCAGTATTTT
many | TRBJ1-2 | TRBV10-3 | TRBD1 | CAISSTGQTVSDYGYTF | TGTGCCATCAGTTCTACGGGACAGACCGTTTCCGACTATGGCTACACCTTC
. | TRBJ2-5 | TRBV3-1 | TRBD2 | CASSLRSGVETQYF | TGTGCCAGCAGCCTTAGAAGCGGGGTCGAGACCCAGTACTTC
. | TRBJ1-1 | TRBV20-1 | . | CSARDSDSLGAFF | TGCAGTGCTAGAGATTCGGACAGTTTGGGAGCTTTCTTT
many | TRBJ2-3 | TRBV5-1 | . | CASSWTADTQYF | TGCGCCAGCAGCTGGACCGCAGATACGCAGTATTTT
. | TRBJ2-1 | TRBV30 | . | CAWSTRRLYNEQFF | TGTGCCTGGAGTACTCGTCGCCTATACAATGAGCAGTTCTTC
. | TRBJ1-1 | TRBV20-1 | . | CSAGTEAFF | TGCAGTGCCGGGACAGAAGCTTTCTTT
. | TRBJ2-1 | TRBV6-2/TRBV6-3 | TRBD2 | CASRPLAGGYNEQFF | TGTGCCAGCAGGCCCCTAGCGGGAGGCTACAATGAGCAGTTCTTC
many | TRBJ2-1 | TRBV30 | . | CAWRVGLVGGNEQFF | TGTGCCTGGAGGGTTGGGCTAGTAGGTGGGAATGAGCAGTTCTTC
. | TRBJ2-5 | TRBV20-1 | TRBD2 | CSARAGLAGVAETQYF | TGCAGTGCTAGGGCTGGGCTAGCGGGAGTGGCGGAGACCCAGTACTTC
many | TRBJ2-5 | TRBV13 | . | CASSLQPRETQYF | TGTGCCAGCAGCCTCCAACCACGGGAGACCCAGTACTTC
many | TRBJ2-3 | TRBV6-5 | . | CASTDRITSKTQYF | TGTGCCAGCACCGACCGAATTACTAGTAAGACGCAGTATTTT
many | TRBJ1-5 | TRBV12-3/TRBV12-4 | . | CASSSHSGAGGNQPQHF | TGTGCCAGCAGTTCCCACTCCGGGGCGGGTGGCAATCAGCCCCAGCATTTT
. | TRBJ1-5 | TRBV28 | . | CASSARMVRNQPQHF | TGTGCCAGCAGTGCTCGCATGGTGCGCAATCAGCCCCAGCATTTT
many | TRBJ2-7 | TRBV29-1 | . | CSVATGPLAEQYF | TGCAGCGTGGCCACAGGACCCTTGGCGGAGCAGTACTTC
many | TRBJ2-1 | TRBV4-2 | TRBD2 | CASSRDFLAGGRNEQFF | TGTGCCAGCAGCCGAGACTTCTTAGCGGGGGGGCGAAATGAGCAGTTCTTC
. | TRBJ2-1 | TRBV19 | . | CAGIQQGYNEQFF | TGTGCCGGTATCCAACAGGGATACAATGAGCAGTTCTTC
. | TRBJ1-1 | TRBV6-2/TRBV6-3 | . | CASGGLRNAEAFF | TGTGCCAGCGGGGGACTGAGGAACGCTGAAGCTTTCTTT
. | TRBJ2-2 | TRBV7-2 | TRBD1 | CASSYLGQGAPGELFF | TGTGCCAGCAGCTATTTGGGACAGGGGGCGCCCGGGGAGCTGTTTTTT
. | TRBJ1-1 | TRBV12-3/TRBV12-4 | TRBD1 | CASSLVAGQPPFF | TGTGCCAGCAGTTTAGTTGCGGGACAGCCGCCTTTCTTT
. | TRBJ2-2 | TRBV30 | . | CAWSRGGTANTGELFF | TGTGCCTGGAGTCGGGGGGGGACAGCGAACACCGGGGAGCTGTTTTTT
. | TRBJ2-2 | TRBV29-1 | . | CSVDGQGGELFF | TGCAGCGTTGATGGGCAGGGCGGGGAGCTGTTTTTT
. | TRBJ2-2 | TRBV6-2/TRBV6-3 | . | CASSYSRLGERFF | TGTGCCAGCAGTTACTCGCGACTTGGGGAGCGGTTTTTT
few | TRBJ1-6 | TRBV6-2/TRBV6-3 | . | CASSYSSLGLRGKPLHF | TGTGCCAGCAGTTATTCTTCCCTGGGACTCCGCGGGAAGCCCCTCCACTTT
. | TRBJ2-1 | TRBV14 | . | CASSHLLAYEQFF | TGTGCCAGCAGCCACCTATTAGCCTATGAGCAGTTCTTC
many | TRBJ2-3 | TRBV27 | . | CASSFQRSTDTQYF | TGCGCCAGCAGCTTCCAGCGGAGCACAGATACGCAGTATTTT
many | TRBJ2-7 | TRBV7-8 | . | CASSLGQVSSYEQYF | TGTGCCAGCAGCTTAGGGCAGGTGAGCTCCTACGAGCAGTACTTC
many | TRBJ2-3 | TRBV5-6 | . | CASSSLGTTRTDTQYF | TGTGCCAGCAGCAGTTTAGGGACAACCCGAACAGATACGCAGTATTTT
many | TRBJ2-1 | TRBV9 | TRBD2 | CASSVGPSGYNEQFF | TGTGCCAGCAGCGTAGGTCCTAGCGGCTACAATGAGCAGTTCTTC